This T cell receptor beta chain was identified during a study of T cells in localized non-small cell lung cancer. Study outcomes and limitations: Within adjacent lung there appeared a median around 57 of the top 100 tumor clones. Compared with tumor, uninvolved adjacent lung displayed greater T cell clonality, ranking highest overall.

The V gene lost 4 bases and the J gene lost 2 bases, with 9 bases spanning the gap. The CDR3 is 13 amino acids. Germline CDR1 SGHRS, CDR2 YFSETQ. As regards this clone: Its specificity is unknown.

Repertoires were generated with immunoSEQ multiplex PCR, while TCRdb's copy carries only in-frame clones and drops some. This table holds under 95,000 clones, 70% to 90% found once. The starting material was peripheral blood, obtained before any cancer treatment. This chain connects TRBV5-1 to TRBJ2-5; possibly TRBD1 or TRBD2 for D (6 bases each). This clonotype was sampled from a female donor over 55 with stage I lung adenocarcinoma. The chain's CDR3 is CASSRGTQETQYF. The DNA for the CDR3 is TGCGCCAGCAGCCGGGGGACACAAGAGACCCAGTACTTC.